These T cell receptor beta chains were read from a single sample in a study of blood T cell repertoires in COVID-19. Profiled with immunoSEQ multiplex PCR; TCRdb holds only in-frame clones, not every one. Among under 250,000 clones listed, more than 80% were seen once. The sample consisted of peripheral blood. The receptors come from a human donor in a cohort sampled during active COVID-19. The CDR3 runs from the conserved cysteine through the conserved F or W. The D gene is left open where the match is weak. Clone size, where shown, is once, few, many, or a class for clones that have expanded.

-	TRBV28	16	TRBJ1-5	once	CASSLLTGHSNQPQHF	TGTGCCAGCAGTTTATTAACAGGCCATAGCAATCAGCCCCAGCATTTT
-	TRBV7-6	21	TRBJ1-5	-	CASSPSGLGIRKALFDQPQHF	TGTGCCAGCAGCCCTTCGGGACTGGGGATAAGAAAGGCCTTATTCGATCAGCCCCAGCATTTT
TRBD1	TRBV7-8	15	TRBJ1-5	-	CASSPRDRGNQPQHF	TGTGCCAGCAGCCCTCGAGACAGGGGCAATCAGCCCCAGCATTTT
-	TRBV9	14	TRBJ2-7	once	CASSPPGLVAEQYF	TGTGCCAGCAGCCCCCCTGGACTTGTTGCTGAGCAGTACTTC
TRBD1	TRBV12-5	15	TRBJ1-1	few	CASGLETGGPTEAFF	TGTGCTAGTGGTTTGGAGACAGGGGGCCCGACTGAAGCTTTCTTT
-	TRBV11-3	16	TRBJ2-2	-	CASSLVGQPNTGELFF	TGTGCCAGCAGCTTAGTAGGACAACCGAACACCGGGGAGCTGTTTTTT
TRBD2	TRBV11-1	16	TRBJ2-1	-	CASSLGVAGGNNEQFF	TGTGCCAGCAGCTTAGGGGTAGCGGGAGGAAACAATGAGCAGTTCTTC
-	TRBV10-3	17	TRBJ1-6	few	CAISDSNSGDYNSPLHF	TGTGCCATCAGTGACTCAAACTCGGGAGATTATAATTCACCCCTCCACTTT
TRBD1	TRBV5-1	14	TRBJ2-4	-	CASSLTGGKNIQYF	TGCGCCAGCAGCTTGACAGGGGGCAAAAACATTCAGTACTTC
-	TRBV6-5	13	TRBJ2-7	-	CASRLSSPYEQYF	TGTGCCAGCCGACTTTCGTCACCCTACGAGCAGTACTTC